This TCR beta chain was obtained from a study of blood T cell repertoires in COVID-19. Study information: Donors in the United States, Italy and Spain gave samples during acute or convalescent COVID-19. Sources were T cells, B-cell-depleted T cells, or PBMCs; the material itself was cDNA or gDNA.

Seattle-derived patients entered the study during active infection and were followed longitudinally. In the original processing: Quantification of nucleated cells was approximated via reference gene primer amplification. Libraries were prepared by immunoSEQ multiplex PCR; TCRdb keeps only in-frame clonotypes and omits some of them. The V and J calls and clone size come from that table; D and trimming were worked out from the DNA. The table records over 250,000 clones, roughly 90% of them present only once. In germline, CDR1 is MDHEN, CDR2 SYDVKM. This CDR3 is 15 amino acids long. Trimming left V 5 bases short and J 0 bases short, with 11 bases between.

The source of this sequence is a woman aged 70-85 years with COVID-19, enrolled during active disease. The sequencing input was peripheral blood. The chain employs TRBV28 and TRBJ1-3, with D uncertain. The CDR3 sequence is CASSVSLVSGNTIYF. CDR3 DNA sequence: TGTGCCAGCAGTGTCTCCCTAGTCTCTGGAAACACCATATATTTT.